A single sample gave rise to the 22 T cell receptor beta chains below, sequenced in a study of OX40 agonist ivuxolimab in advanced cancers. Libraries were prepared by immunoSEQ multiplex PCR; TCRdb keeps only in-frame clonotypes and omits some of them. The repertoire holds 100,000 or so clones, with less than 95% as singletons. The source was CD4+ or CD8+ T cells sorted from blood, collected in a trial of the OX40 agonist ivuxolimab. The receptors were gathered from an adult with an advanced solid tumor such as melanoma, head and neck, liver or kidney cancer.

The chain recombines TRBV5-6 with TRBJ2-3; 8 bases map to TRBD2. V shed 5 bases and J 6 bases; nucleotides not matched to a gene: 11. The length of the CDR3 is 15 residues. The germline V gene has CDR1 SGHDT and CDR2 YYEEEE. The CDR3 protein is CASSRELAGWDTQYF. The DNA of the CDR3 is TGTGCCAGCAGTAGGGAGCTAGCGGGTTGGGATACGCAGTATTTT.

This clone counts as medium-sized. The CDR3 reads CAISETGNYGYTF. DNA for the CDR3: TGTGCCATCAGTGAGACAGGGAACTATGGCTACACCTTC. This chain uses TRBV10-3 with TRBJ1-2, with D perhaps matching TRBD1 (6 bases). The V gene's germline CDR1 is ENHRY and CDR2 SYGVKD. The CDR3 runs to 13 residues. Trimming pared 2 bases from V and 2 bases from J, leaving 6 bases between.

The V and J genes are TRBV27 and TRBJ2-3; D ambiguous. Deletions cut 3 bases from V and 0 bases from J, with 4 bases between. The CDR3 contains 13 residues. Germline-derived CDR1 and CDR2 are MNHEY and SMNVEV (reference sequence). CDR3 nucleotide sequence: TGTGCCAGCAGTTTCCAGAGCACAGATACGCAGTATTTT. This codes for CASSFQSTDTQYF.

V and J are TRBV25-1 and TRBJ2-3; 9 nucleotides line up with TRBD2. V shed 5 bases, J shed 2 bases, and the junction held 8 bases outside the gene matches. Germline CDR1 is MGHDK and CDR2 is SYGVNS. The CDR3 length is 16 residues. The CDR3 reads CASSYRTSATTDTQYF. The CDR3 nucleotides are TGTGCCAGCAGTTATCGGACTAGCGCGACCACAGATACGCAGTATTTT. The variable domain in full, completed from reference TRBV25-1 and TRBJ2-3, reads EADIYQTPRYLVIGTGKKITLECSQTMGHDKMYWYQQDPGMELHLIHYSYGVNSTEKGDLSSESTVSRIRTEHFPLTLESARPSHTSQYLCASSYRTSATTDTQYFGPGTRLTVL.

The rearrangement links TRBV23-1 to TRBJ2-7, with no clear D. TRBV23-1 is given ORF status, its function remaining uncertain. With 1 base removed from V and 2 bases from J, the gap between germline ends came to 6 bases. The CDR3 loop spans 13 amino acids. The DNA of the CDR3 is TGCGCCAGCAGTCAATTTCGGCCCTACGAGCAGTACTTC. This sequence encodes CASSQFRPYEQYF.

This chain uses TRBV28 with TRBJ2-7; D is uncertain. Germline lookup yields CDR1 MDHEN and CDR2 SYDVKM. The CDR3 contains 14 residues. Deletions cut 6 bases from V and 9 bases from J, with 21 bases between. CDR3 bases: TGTGCCAGCAGCCCCGACGGATTCCTCATTGGGCAGTACTTC. Translating it yields CASSPDGFLIGQYF.

The V call is TRBV28, the J call TRBJ1-2, with a weak D call TRBD1 (5 bases). In germline, CDR1 is MDHEN, CDR2 SYDVKM. There are 13 residues in the CDR3. Between the trimmed V and J ends, which lost 6 bases and 8 bases, there was a span of 16 bases. CDR3 residues: CASRATGGGGYTF. The CDR3, as DNA: TGTGCCAGCAGAGCCACAGGCGGAGGCGGCTACACCTTC.

The chain couples TRBV27 to TRBJ1-3; TRBD1 matches at 9 bases. After removal of 4 bases from V and 0 bases from J, the junction contained 7 bases not matched to a gene. Germline V lookup: CDR1 MNHEY, CDR2 SMNVEV (reference sequence). The CDR3 is made up of 17 amino acids. CDR3 coding DNA: TGTGCCAGCAGTTCCACAGGGGGCGCAGCCTCTGGAAACACCATATATTTT. Translating it yields CASSSTGGAASGNTIYF.

The rearrangement joins TRBV28 to TRBJ2-7, with unresolved D. The ends were cut back, 5 bases at V and 6 bases at J, with 20 bases in the middle. Germline V gene sequence: CDR1 MDHEN, CDR2 SYDVKM. CDR3 size: 15 residues. The CDR3 sequence is CASSVAGQKKAEQYF. In nucleotides, the CDR3 is TGTGCCAGCAGTGTGGCTGGGCAAAAAAAGGCCGAGCAGTACTTC.

This clone was counted a single time. The chain recombines TRBV5-6 with TRBJ2-2, with TRBD1 matching 7 bases. The length of the CDR3 is 19 residues. Looked up from germline, CDR1 is SGHDT and CDR2 is YYEEEE. The J segment lost 4 bases and the V segment lost 4 bases, leaving 19 bases of the junction unmatched. CDR3 amino acids: CASSDREMRPPPPTGELFF. CDR3 bases: TGTGCCAGCAGCGACAGGGAAATGAGGCCACCCCCCCCCACCGGGGAGCTGTTTTTT. Full variable domain (missing parts from reference TRBV5-6 and TRBJ2-2): DAGVTQSPTHLIKTRGQQVTLRCSPKSGHDTVSWYQQALGQGPQFIFQYYEEEERQRGNFPDRFSGHQFPNYSSELNVNALLLGDSALYLCASSDREMRPPPPTGELFFGEGSRLTVL.

The chain carries TRBV28 and TRBJ2-1; 8 bases are shared with TRBD1. Germline V gene data show CDR1 as MDHEN and CDR2 as SYDVKM. This CDR3 spans 15 amino acids. J gave up 8 bases and V 3 bases, and 9 bases lay outside the gene matches. CDR3 loop: CASSFSGQGYDEQFF. In DNA form, the CDR3 reads TGTGCCAGCAGTTTTTCCGGACAGGGATATGATGAGCAGTTCTTC.

The chain carries TRBV28 and TRBJ2-1; TRBD1 matches 9 bases. V shed 7 bases, J shed 8 bases, and the junction held 9 bases outside the gene matches. CDR3 length: 14 amino acids. Per the germline V gene, CDR1 is MDHEN and CDR2 is SYDVKM. CDR3 bases: TGTGCCAGCACCGGACAGGGGCTCAGCTATGAGCAGTTCTTC. This encodes CASTGQGLSYEQFF.

In this sample, this clone turned up a few times. The chain has TRBV7-8 and TRBJ1-2; D uncertain. V was trimmed by 5 bases and J by 5 bases, leaving 15 bases between them. The CDR3 spans 14 residues. The germline gives CDR1 SGHVS, CDR2 FQNEAQ. CDR3 sequence reads: CASSPTGQSYGYTF. The CDR3 DNA is TGTGCCAGCAGCCCAACCGGGCAGAGTTATGGCTACACCTTC.

This sequence joins TRBV5-6 and TRBJ1-1; TRBD1 might be the D (5 bases). Germline V gene lookup returns CDR1 SGHDT and CDR2 YYEEEE. CDR3 length: 12 amino acids. Deletions cut 0 bases from V and 10 bases from J, with 10 bases between. CDR3 residues: CASSLAEGRAFF. CDR3 DNA sequence: TGTGCCAGCAGCTTGGCGGAGGGGCGAGCTTTCTTT. Full variable domain (remainder filled in from reference TRBV5-6 and TRBJ1-1): DAGVTQSPTHLIKTRGQQVTLRCSPKSGHDTVSWYQQALGQGPQFIFQYYEEEERQRGNFPDRFSGHQFPNYSSELNVNALLLGDSALYLCASSLAEGRAFFGQGTRLTVV.

This clone was seen a handful of times. The chain links TRBV5-1 to TRBJ2-5, with a possible D match to TRBD1 (6 bases). The CDR3 spans 15 residues. Trimming took 0 bases from V and 4 from J, leaving 13 bases between them. Germline CDR1 SGHRS, CDR2 YFSETQ. The CDR3, as DNA: TGCGCCAGCAGCTTGGGACAGGTAAAGGGAGAGACCCAGTACTTC. It translates to CASSLGQVKGETQYF.

This sequence joins TRBV18 and TRBJ2-1; the match to TRBD1 covers 7 bases. With 2 bases clipped from V and 5 bases from J, the junction kept 9 bases outside the gene matches. Germline values: CDR1 KGHSH, CDR2 LQKENI. The CDR3 length is 16 residues. DNA for the CDR3: TGTGCCAGCTCACCAACGCGGGCAGGGGGTCACAATGAGCAGTTCTTC. This translates into CASSPTRAGGHNEQFF.

This clone was found once. The V call is TRBV11-2, the J call TRBJ2-1; a possible D gene is TRBD1 (7 bases). The CDR3 spans 15 residues. V shed 2 bases and J shed 5 bases, with 13 bases lying between them. The germline V gene encodes CDR1 SGHAT and CDR2 FQNNGV. CDR3 DNA: TGTGCCAGCAGCTTATGGCAGGGGGGACACAATGAGCAGTTCTTC. Residues: CASSLWQGGHNEQFF. Filled out from reference TRBV11-2 and TRBJ2-1, the complete variable domain reads EAGVAQSPRYKIIEKRQSVAFWCNPISGHATLYWYQQILGQGPKLLIQFQNNGVVDDSQLPKDRFSAERLKGVDSTLKIQPAKLEDSAVYLCASSLWQGGHNEQFFGPGTRLTVL.

The chain combines TRBV2 with TRBJ2-2, with 8 bases identical to TRBD2. CDR1 and CDR2 from the germline V gene are SNHLY and FYNNEI. The CDR3 is made up of 16 amino acids. The ends lost 4 bases at V and 4 bases at J; junction bases unmatched: 8. The DNA for the CDR3 is TGTGCCAGCAGTGGCCTAAGCGGGAGAGGCACCGGGGAGCTGTTTTTT. It encodes CASSGLSGRGTGELFF. Looking up the rest from reference TRBV2 and TRBJ2-2 gives the full variable domain: EPEVTQTPSHQVTQMGQEVILRCVPISNHLYFYWYRQILGQKVEFLVSFYNNEISEKSEIFDDQFSVERPDGSNFTLKIRSTKLEDSAMYFCASSGLSGRGTGELFFGEGSRLTVL.

The chain employs TRBV28 and TRBJ2-5; the D call may be TRBD1 or TRBD2 (5 bases each). CDR1 and CDR2 from the germline V gene are MDHEN and SYDVKM. V gave up 2 bases and J gave up 1 base, with 8 bases separating them. The CDR3 is 14 amino acids. The CDR3 nucleotides are TGTGCCAGCAGTTTACCGGGGCCCCAAGAGACCCAGTACTTC. Residues: CASSLPGPQETQYF.

The CDR3 spells CASSLQGPYEQYF. DNA of the CDR3: TGTGCCAGCAGTTTACAGGGTCCCTACGAGCAGTACTTC. The chain recombines TRBV28 with TRBJ2-7; D perhaps matches TRBD1 (5 bases). Trimming cost V 2 bases and J 2 bases, with 7 bases left between them. Germline V CDR1 and CDR2: MDHEN, SYDVKM. The CDR3 spans 13 residues.

CDR3 residues: CASSLRQNTEAFF. In DNA, the CDR3 is TGTGCCAGCAGTTTACGCCAGAACACTGAAGCTTTCTTT. The chain carries TRBV27 and TRBJ1-1; D unresolved. The V gene's germline CDR1 is MNHEY and CDR2 SMNVEV (reference sequence). This CDR3 has 13 amino acids. V was shortened by 2 bases and J by 1 base, with 5 bases between the two germline ends.

The V gene is TRBV10-3, the J gene TRBJ2-3; 9 nucleotides line up with TRBD1. The V segment lost 5 bases and the J segment 2 bases; nucleotides outside the gene matches: 5. The length of the CDR3 is 15 residues. Germline loops: CDR1 ENHRY, CDR2 SYGVKD. The CDR3 DNA is TGTGCCATCAGTCCGGGACAGGGCCTCACAGATACGCAGTATTTT. It specifies CAISPGQGLTDTQYF.